These 9 T cell receptor beta chains were all obtained from the same sample, sequenced in a study of blood T cell repertoires in COVID-19. The assay was immunoSEQ multiplex PCR, and TCRdb's table has in-frame clones only and misses some. The sample has hundreds of thousands of clones, just under 90% seen once. Input material: peripheral blood. The receptors stem from a woman younger than 30 with acute or convalescent COVID-19.

This clone was observed a single time. The genes are TRBV7-3 and TRBJ1-5; D unclear. V dropped 2 bases and J dropped 0 bases, with 8 bases sitting between them. The germline V gene has CDR1 SGHTA and CDR2 FQGTGA. The CDR3 totals 15 residues. CDR3 DNA sequence: TGTGCCAGCAGCTTAGAGGAGGGTAGCAATCAGCCCCAGCATTTT. It codes for CASSLEEGSNQPQHF.

The chain couples TRBV7-8 to TRBJ2-1; 11 bases are a match to TRBD2. Germline CDR1 and CDR2: SGHVS and FQNEAQ. The CDR3 length is 16 residues. V trimming: 7 bases; J trimming: 4 bases; junction bases outside the gene matches: 9. The CDR3 DNA sequence: TGTGCCAGCACCTCCCAAACTAGCGGGGGTTACAATGAGCAGTTCTTC. Amino acid sequence: CASTSQTSGGYNEQFF. Together with reference TRBV7-8 and TRBJ2-1, the CDR3 gives the full variable domain: GAGVSQSPRYKVAKRGQDVALRCDPISGHVSLFWYQQALGQGPEFLTYFQNEAQLDKSGLPSDRFFAERPEGSVSTLKIQRTQQEDSAVYLCASTSQTSGGYNEQFFGPGTRLTVL.

The chain carries TRBV5-1 and TRBJ2-7, with D maybe TRBD1 (6 bases). Germline V gene sequence: CDR1 SGHRS, CDR2 YFSETQ. V gave up 0 bases and J gave up 2 bases, with 15 bases separating them. This CDR3 contains 16 residues. DNA for the CDR3: TGCGCCAGCAGCTTGGCCAGGGGAAGTGGGGCCTACGAGCAGTACTTC. Protein product: CASSLARGSGAYEQYF. Based on the CDR3 plus reference TRBV5-1 and TRBJ2-7, the full variable domain is KAGVTQTPRYLIKTRGQQVTLSCSPISGHRSVSWYQQTPGQGLQFLFEYFSETQRNKGNFPGRFSGRQFSNSRSEMNVSTLELGDSALYLCASSLARGSGAYEQYFGPGTRLTVT.

As to this clone: Other DNA sequences in this specimen translate into the identical CDR3. This chain uses TRBV7-2 with TRBJ2-3; D call uncertain. CDR1 is SGHTA, CDR2 FQGNSA, per germline. CDR3 length equals 12 residues. V dropped 5 bases and J dropped 4 bases, with 7 bases sitting between them. The CDR3 nucleotides are TGTGCCAGCAGCCTTAGAGCAGATACGCAGTATTTT. As protein: CASSLRADTQYF.

This clone was detected once. The chain employs TRBV7-2 and TRBJ2-6; 10 bases map to TRBD2. J gave up 4 bases and V 4 bases, and 13 bases lay outside the gene matches. This CDR3 has 19 amino acids. Germline CDR1 and CDR2: SGHTA and FQGNSA. The CDR3 spells CASSSRGSGGAAGANVLTF. The CDR3 nucleotides are TGTGCCAGCAGCTCGAGAGGAAGCGGGGGGGCCGCCGGGGCCAACGTCCTGACTTTC.

The gene calls are TRBV19 and TRBJ1-5, with a possible D match to TRBD1 (5 bases). CDR1 and CDR2 from the germline V gene are LNHDA and SQIVND (reference sequence). The ends were cut back, 5 bases at V and 3 bases at J, with 14 bases in the middle. This CDR3 comprises 15 residues. As DNA, the CDR3 is TGTGCCAGTAGTGACTGGGGGGGAAACAATCAGCCCCAGCATTTT. Translated, it gives CASSDWGGNNQPQHF.

The chain couples TRBV9 to TRBJ2-7, with TRBD2 matching over 7 bases. Trimming cost V 0 bases and J 6 bases; bases outside gene matches: 6. Germline-derived CDR1 and CDR2 are SGDLS and YYNGEE. The CDR3 runs 14 residues. The CDR3 here is CASSVGTRSFEQYF. DNA for the CDR3: TGTGCCAGCAGCGTAGGGACTAGGTCATTCGAGCAGTACTTC.

This chain joins TRBV19 and TRBJ1-5, with TRBD1 identical over 7 bases. V dropped 6 bases and J dropped 1; count of bases not matched to a gene: 6. From germline, CDR1 is LNHDA and CDR2 SQIVND (reference sequence). CDR3 length: 15 amino acids. CDR3 sequence: CASRTPGGSNQPQHF. The CDR3 DNA follows: TGTGCCAGTAGAACGCCAGGGGGAAGCAATCAGCCCCAGCATTTT.

The chain combines TRBV10-3 with TRBJ1-1; the D is unclear. The V and J ends lost 4 bases and 1 base respectively, with 13 bases between them. This CDR3 spans 15 amino acids. The germline gives CDR1 ENHRY, CDR2 SYGVKD. CDR3 in DNA: TGTGCCATCAGTGGAGTGGGCAGCTCGAACACTGAAGCTTTCTTT. Translation: CAISGVGSSNTEAFF.